These 17 T cell receptor beta chains originate from one sample sequenced in a study of cytomegalovirus exposure and HLA in healthy donors. PCR was performed using 60 Vbeta and 13 Jbeta primers. Sequencing used immunoSEQ multiplex PCR; TCRdb keeps in-frame clones, though not all of them. This table has 150,000 to 200,000 clones, approximately 85% appearing once. Material: PBMCs. These receptors were obtained from a woman between 45 and 60 years old in good health and CMV-seronegative.

The genes are TRBV9 and TRBJ2-5, with 8 bases lining up with TRBD1. Looked up from germline, CDR1 is SGDLS and CDR2 is YYNGEE. V was pared by 3 bases and J by 1 base, with 5 bases of the junction left unmatched. This CDR3 spans 15 amino acids. The CDR3 loop reads CASSARGPFQETQYF. Here the CDR3 DNA reads TGTGCCAGCAGCGCCAGGGGGCCCTTCCAAGAGACCCAGTACTTC.

This chain's CDR3 is CASNGGGSSYNEQFF. For the CDR3, the DNA is TGTGCCAGTAATGGGGGCGGGAGCTCCTACAATGAGCAGTTCTTC. The rearrangement links TRBV19 to TRBJ2-1; a possible D gene is TRBD2 (7 bases). This CDR3 spans 15 amino acids. The germline V and J ends were trimmed by 7 bases and 0 bases, with 13 bases remaining between them. Germline-derived CDR1 and CDR2 are LNHDA and SQIVND (reference sequence).

This sequence joins TRBV5-1 and TRBJ2-2, with 8 bases lining up with TRBD1. The CDR3 has 16 residues. V lost 0 bases to trimming and J lost 7 bases; unmatched junction nucleotides: 8. The germline V gene encodes CDR1 SGHRS and CDR2 YFSETQ. CDR3 amino acids: CASSLVSRGRGGELFF. In nucleotides, the CDR3 is TGCGCCAGCAGCTTGGTTAGCAGGGGGCGCGGCGGGGAGCTGTTTTTT. The full variable domain, with the rest looked up from reference TRBV5-1 and TRBJ2-2, is KAGVTQTPRYLIKTRGQQVTLSCSPISGHRSVSWYQQTPGQGLQFLFEYFSETQRNKGNFPGRFSGRQFSNSRSEMNVSTLELGDSALYLCASSLVSRGRGGELFFGEGSRLTVL.

The chain recombines TRBV27 with TRBJ1-3; D unresolved. The CDR3 has 15 amino acids. V was shortened by 7 bases and J by 8 bases, with 21 bases between the two germline ends. Germline V CDR1 and CDR2: MNHEY, SMNVEV (reference sequence). CDR3 sequence: CASKAEGEQADTIYF. The CDR3 nucleotides are TGTGCCAGCAAGGCTGAGGGTGAGCAGGCCGACACCATATATTTT.

The chain links TRBV11-2 to TRBJ2-7, with 10 bases matching TRBD1. After removal of 6 bases from V and 6 bases from J, the junction contained 23 bases not matched to a gene. The CDR3 extends over 19 amino acids. CDR1 SGHAT and CDR2 FQNNGV come from the germline V gene. CDR3 bases: TGTGCCAGCAGTTCCTCACCGGGACAGGGGCCCCTATCGCTGTGCGAGCAGTACTTC. It specifies CASSSSPGQGPLSLCEQYF.

The V call is TRBV4-1, the J call TRBJ1-1; unclear D gene. V lost 6 bases and J 1 base, leaving 18 bases between the germline ends. The CDR3 is made up of 16 amino acids. Germline V CDR1 and CDR2: MGHRA, YSYEKL. In DNA form, the CDR3 reads TGCGCCAGCAGGCATGGGAGTAGAGGAAAGAACACTGAAGCTTTCTTT. This gives the protein CASRHGSRGKNTEAFF.

The V call is TRBV5-1, the J call TRBJ2-5; 9 bases are a match to TRBD1. The J segment lost 5 bases and the V segment lost 4 bases, leaving 12 bases of the junction unmatched. The CDR3 is 16 residues long. CDR1 is SGHRS, CDR2 YFSETQ, per germline. For the CDR3, the DNA is TGCGCCAGCAGCAACCGAGCACAGGGGGCAGGGGAGACCCAGTACTTC. Its protein is CASSNRAQGAGETQYF.

The rearrangement links TRBV21-1 to TRBJ2-7; the table calls TRBD1, which could not be checked here. TRBV21-1 is shown as a pseudogene. There are 14 residues in the CDR3. CDR3 amino acids: CASSKASRAYEQYF. CDR3 coding DNA: TGTGCCAGCAGCAAAGCTTCCAGGGCCTACGAGCAGTACTTC.

The chain couples TRBV6-1 to TRBJ2-1, with D possibly TRBD1 on 5 matching bases. Trimming removed 1 base at V and 1 base at J, with 11 bases between. This CDR3 region has 16 residues. The germline gives CDR1 MNHNS, CDR2 SASEGT. This CDR3 reads CASSEVVGASYNEQFF. CDR3 coding DNA: TGTGCCAGCAGTGAAGTGGTAGGGGCTTCCTACAATGAGCAGTTCTTC.

This clone was seen once. This chain connects TRBV9 to TRBJ1-4; TRBD1 agrees at 8 bases. The CDR3 consists of 15 residues. V trimming: 0 bases; J trimming: 8 bases; junction bases outside the gene matches: 6. The V gene's germline CDR1 is SGDLS and CDR2 YYNGEE. CDR3 coding DNA: TGTGCCAGCAGCGTAGCGGACAGGGCAGGGGAAAAACTGTTTTTT. Encoded protein: CASSVADRAGEKLFF.

V and J are TRBV6-6 and TRBJ2-7; 7 bases agree with TRBD2. The CDR3 is made up of 15 amino acids. CDR1 is MNHNY, CDR2 SVGAGI, per germline (reference sequence). Trimming at V came to 6 bases and at J to 2 bases, leaving 10 bases not matched to a gene. The CDR3 sequence is CASSSVGLGAYEQYF. In nucleotides, the CDR3 is TGTGCCAGCAGCTCCGTTGGACTAGGGGCCTACGAGCAGTACTTC.

The J gene is TRBJ1-1, the V gene TRBV6-5, with 9 bases that match TRBD1. The ends lost 8 bases at V and 4 bases at J; junction bases unmatched: 11. Germline V lookup: CDR1 MNHEY, CDR2 SVGAGI. The CDR3 is 15 residues long. The CDR3 region has the DNA TGTGCCAGCGCCCTACAGGGGGCTCGAATCACTGAAGCTTTCTTT. This codes for CASALQGARITEAFF.

This clone was seen only a few times. The gene calls are TRBV28 and TRBJ1-1; D unclear. CDR1 and CDR2 (germline): MDHEN, SYDVKM. This CDR3 comprises 13 residues. V was clipped by 6 bases and J by 0 bases, with 8 bases between them. CDR3 protein: CASRSEVNTEAFF. For the CDR3, the DNA is TGTGCCAGCAGATCGGAGGTGAACACTGAAGCTTTCTTT.

The chain joins TRBV27 to TRBJ2-7; 7 bases are shared with TRBD2. Trimming took 5 bases from V and 2 from J; bases not matched to a gene: 12. The CDR3 consists of 16 residues. The germline V gene has CDR1 MNHEY and CDR2 SMNVEV (reference sequence). The CDR3 DNA reads TGTGCCAGCAGTCTACCAAGGCGGGAGTCAACCTACGAGCAGTACTTC. It codes for CASSLPRRESTYEQYF.

For this clone: The junction differs from germline at one of its ends, possibly a read error. CDR3 sequence reads: CSSSSTVPNTGELFF. The CDR3 coding sequence is TGTTCCAGCAGCTCGACAGTTCCGAACACCGGGGAGCTGTTTTTT. The genes are TRBV7-9 and TRBJ2-2, with TRBD1 as a possible D gene (5 bases). Germline V gives CDR1 SEHNR, CDR2 FQNEAQ (reference sequence). The CDR3 is 15 residues long.

The genes are TRBV29-1 and TRBJ1-5; D is ambiguous. CDR3 size: 12 residues. Germline loops: CDR1 SQVTM, CDR2 ANQGSEA. The V and J ends lost 2 bases and 2 bases respectively, with 4 bases between them. The DNA of the CDR3 is TGCAGCGTTGAAACGGGCAATCAGCCCCAGCATTTT. Amino acid sequence: CSVETGNQPQHF.

V usage is TRBV6-5 and J usage is TRBJ2-5; D remains unclear. The V end was cut by 0 bases, the J end by 6 bases, with 14 bases between. Germline V gene lookup returns CDR1 MNHEY and CDR2 SVGAGI. The CDR3 loop spans 15 amino acids. CDR3 loop: CASSYSETPRQTQYF. The CDR3 DNA reads as TGTGCCAGCAGTTACTCGGAAACCCCCAGGCAGACCCAGTACTTC.